This T cell receptor beta chain was retrieved from a study of shared clonotypes between healthy human individuals. Study in general: Donors consisted of two women and three men between 18 and 49. Study-wide points: Sampling involved blood alone; tissue repertoires likely differ.

The germline V gene encodes CDR1 SQVTM and CDR2 ANQGSEA. Germline trimming cut 8 bases from V and 4 bases from J; bases unmatched to any gene: 19. This CDR3 region has 16 residues. The deep-level immunoSEQ assay was used. The data were produced by immunoSEQ multiplex PCR, yet TCRdb's version contains in-frame clones alone and is incomplete. The sample holds approximately 500,000 clones, 70% to 80% seen once. None of the donors, who were healthy HIV-negative adults, had recently had acute infections or vaccinations. As regards this clone: The antigen remains undetermined.

This sequence was found in a middle-aged woman in good health. Some clones in this sample may be carry-over from other donors' samples. The chain has TRBV29-1 and TRBJ2-5; TRBD2 matches 7 bases. Sequencing was performed on PBMCs. CDR3 region: CSFLLWGEGRRETQYF. The CDR3 nucleotides read TGCAGCTTCTTGCTGTGGGGGGAGGGCCGTCGAGAGACCCAGTACTTC. The full variable domain, rest sourced from reference TRBV29-1 and TRBJ2-5, is SAVISQKPSRDICQRGTSLTIQCQVDSQVTMMFWYRQQPGQSLTLIATANQGSEATYESGFVIDKFPISRPNLTFSTLTVSNMSPEDSSIYLCSFLLWGEGRRETQYFGPGTRLLVL.